The 29 T cell receptor beta chains reported below all come from one sample, sequenced in a study of blood T cell repertoires in COVID-19. TCRdb keeps only in-frame clones here, not all; method: immunoSEQ multiplex PCR. Of 150,000 to 200,000 clones in the sample, 88% were seen once. The sequencing sample was made of peripheral blood. The receptors originated from a human donor in a cohort sampled during active COVID-19.

The chain combines TRBV6-1 with TRBJ1-2, with D hard to call. V lost 2 bases and J 6 bases, leaving 13 bases between the germline ends. Germline V gene lookup returns CDR1 MNHNS and CDR2 SASEGT. This CDR3 spans 14 amino acids. The CDR3 DNA reads as TGTGCCAGCAGTGAACCGGGGAAGTACGATGGCTACACCTTC. Translating it yields CASSEPGKYDGYTF.

This clone was seen a handful of times. The chain has TRBV9 and TRBJ2-7; D possibly corresponds to TRBD1 (5 bases). CDR3 length equals 13 residues. V was pared by 0 bases and J by 7 bases, with 11 bases between. Germline V gene sequence: CDR1 SGDLS, CDR2 YYNGEE. As DNA, the CDR3 is TGTGCCAGCAGCGTAGGTGGACATGGTGAGCAGTACTTC. This codes for CASSVGGHGEQYF.

The chain has TRBV4-3 and TRBJ1-5; possibly TRBD1 for D (5 bases). V lost 0 bases and J lost 2, with 11 bases in between. CDR3 length: 16 residues. CDR1 and CDR2 from the germline V gene are LGHNA and YSLEER. The CDR3 DNA sequence: TGCGCCAGCAGCCAAGATGGGGCGTCAGGCAATCAGCCCCAGCATTTT. Translated, it gives CASSQDGASGNQPQHF.

The chain carries TRBV11-2 and TRBJ2-1; 12 bases align to TRBD2. With V trimmed by 3 bases and J by 10 bases, 7 bases remained unmatched. The germline V gene has CDR1 SGHAT and CDR2 FQNNGV. This CDR3 contains 15 residues. As DNA, the CDR3 is TGTGCCAGCAGCTTGCCGGGACTAGCGGGTCGGGAGCAGTTCTTC. It codes for CASSLPGLAGREQFF.

The chain joins TRBV30 to TRBJ2-2, with 9 bases identical to TRBD2. The junction had 15 bases not matched to a gene; V was cut back by 4 bases and J by 3 bases. CDR3 size: 18 residues. Germline CDR1 and CDR2: GTSNPN and SVGIG (reference sequence). DNA for the CDR3: TGTGCCTGGAAGAGGTCTAGCGGGACCTTACGGGACACCGGGGAGCTGTTTTTT. Protein product: CAWKRSSGTLRDTGELFF.

In its sample, this clone was seen a few times. The chain carries TRBV2 and TRBJ2-7; 7 nucleotides match TRBD1. V was pared by 6 bases and J by 3 bases, with 8 bases of the junction left unmatched. From germline, CDR1 is SNHLY and CDR2 FYNNEI. The CDR3 is made up of 14 amino acids. For the CDR3, the DNA is TGTGCCAGCAGAATGGGACAGACTCGCTACGAGCAGTACTTC. Encoded protein: CASRMGQTRYEQYF.

V usage is TRBV27 and J usage is TRBJ2-5; 8 bases agree with TRBD2. This CDR3 comprises 15 residues. The V gene end was trimmed by 2 bases and the J gene end by 1 base; junction bases not matched to a gene: 3. Germline CDR1 and CDR2: MNHEY and SMNVEV (reference sequence). CDR3 loop: CASSLLSGTQETQYF. CDR3 nucleotides: TGTGCCAGCAGTTTACTTAGCGGGACCCAAGAGACCCAGTACTTC.

The chain has TRBV27 and TRBJ2-7; D gene uncertain. V lost 1 base and J 7 bases, leaving 17 bases between the germline ends. Germline V CDR1 and CDR2: MNHEY, SMNVEV (reference sequence). The CDR3 has 15 residues. The CDR3 is CASSLLVGSRNEQYF. CDR3 nucleotide sequence: TGTGCCAGCAGTTTATTGGTCGGGTCTAGGAATGAGCAGTACTTC.

This rearrangement joins TRBV25-1 to TRBJ1-4, with 8 bases identical to TRBD1. Germline CDR1 reads MGHDK; CDR2 reads SYGVNS. Trimming cost V 1 base and J 6 bases; bases outside gene matches: 4. CDR3 length: 15 amino acids. For the CDR3, the DNA is TGTGCCAGCAGTGAATGGGCAGGGGGCGATGAAAAACTGTTTTTT. Translated: CASSEWAGGDEKLFF.

The chain links TRBV19 to TRBJ2-3; TRBD2 matches at 11 bases. V shed 7 bases, J shed 5 bases, and the junction held 8 bases outside the gene matches. CDR1 is LNHDA and CDR2 is SQIVND in the germline V gene (reference sequence). The CDR3 loop spans 15 amino acids. The CDR3 coding sequence is TGTGCCAGTACCCTTAGCGGGGGGGCGGTAGATACGCAGTATTTT. It specifies CASTLSGGAVDTQYF.

The rearrangement links TRBV4-2 to TRBJ2-7; a weak D match, TRBD1 (6 bases). The germline V gene encodes CDR1 LGHNA and CDR2 YNFKEQ. The CDR3 consists of 15 residues. Trimming cost V 4 bases and J 2 bases, with 15 bases left between them. The CDR3 reads CASSRRQEGAYEQYF. Here the CDR3 DNA reads TGTGCCAGCAGCCGGCGACAGGAAGGGGCCTACGAGCAGTACTTC.

The chain links TRBV3-1 (or the pseudogene TRBV3-2) to TRBJ2-1, with 8 bases lining up with TRBD2. The V gene end was trimmed by 4 bases and the J gene end by 7 bases; junction bases not matched to a gene: 9. Germline assignment: CDR1 LGHDT and CDR2 YNNKEL (reference sequence). The CDR3 has 15 residues. The CDR3 region is CASSRQSGSMNEQFF. CDR3 coding DNA: TGTGCCAGCAGCCGACAGAGCGGGAGTATGAATGAGCAGTTCTTC.

The V call is TRBV5-8, the J call TRBJ2-5; 15 bases map to TRBD2. V lost 3 bases to trimming and J lost 4 bases; unmatched junction nucleotides: 4. Germline V gives CDR1 SGHTS, CDR2 YDEGEE. CDR3 size: 16 residues. The CDR3 spells CASSWGLAGGGETQYF. The CDR3 DNA reads TGTGCCAGCAGCTGGGGACTAGCGGGAGGTGGAGAGACCCAGTACTTC.

This clone occurred once. The rearrangement links TRBV24-1 to TRBJ2-3, with D possibly being TRBD2 (6 bases). Trimming removed 3 bases at V and 2 bases at J, with 14 bases between. Germline assignment: CDR1 KGHDR and CDR2 SFDVKD. The CDR3 totals 16 residues. In DNA form, the CDR3 reads TGTGCCACCAGTGATATCCTGGGGGGTTCCACAGATACGCAGTATTTT. Amino acids: CATSDILGGSTDTQYF.

The V gene is TRBV27, the J gene TRBJ1-2; 9 bases are a match to TRBD1. J gave up 3 bases and V 6 bases, and 8 bases lay outside the gene matches. Germline CDR1 reads MNHEY; CDR2 reads SMNVEV (reference sequence). The CDR3 extends over 15 amino acids. DNA of the CDR3: TGTGCCAGCAGGCCCCCGGGACAGGGATACTATGGCTACACCTTC. It codes for CASRPPGQGYYGYTF.

The J gene is TRBJ2-1, the V gene TRBV3-1 (or the pseudogene TRBV3-2), with 9 bases aligning to TRBD1. CDR1 and CDR2 from the germline V gene are LGHDT and YNNKEL (reference sequence). CDR3 length: 15 residues. Trimming cost V 4 bases and J 2 bases; bases outside gene matches: 3. In DNA form, the CDR3 reads TGTGCCAGCAGCCCGGGACAGGGTCCCTACAATGAGCAGTTCTTC. It yields the protein CASSPGQGPYNEQFF.

This chain uses TRBV6-4 with TRBJ1-5; tentatively, D is TRBD1 (5 bases). Germline assignment: CDR1 MRHNA and CDR2 SNTAGT. The CDR3 length is 17 residues. The V gene lost 8 bases and the J gene lost 4 bases, with 24 bases spanning the gap. The CDR3 sequence is CASRRGRDTLWNQPQHF. The DNA for the CDR3 is TGTGCCAGCCGACGAGGCAGGGATACTTTGTGGAATCAGCCCCAGCATTTT.

V usage is TRBV10-1 and J usage is TRBJ2-1; tentatively, D is TRBD2 (5 bases). V was cut by 5 bases and J by 3 bases, with 17 bases left in between. This CDR3 is 16 amino acids long. CDR1 and CDR2 (germline): WNHNN, SYGVQD (reference sequence). The CDR3 DNA reads as TGCGCCAGCAGTACCTTAACGGGATTAGACTACAATGAGCAGTTCTTC. It translates to CASSTLTGLDYNEQFF.

The chain uses TRBV7-2 and TRBJ1-3; D uncertain. CDR1 and CDR2 from the germline V gene are SGHTA and FQGNSA. The CDR3 is 16 residues long. Trimming took 4 bases from V and 0 from J, leaving 13 bases between them. CDR3 coding DNA: TGTGCCAGCAGCTCACTTGGGCGCAGCTCTGGAAACACCATATATTTT. Protein sequence: CASSSLGRSSGNTIYF.

The chain couples TRBV9 to TRBJ2-7, with TRBD1 matching over 7 bases. Germline CDR1 and CDR2: SGDLS and YYNGEE. CDR3 length: 14 residues. The J segment lost 2 bases and the V segment lost 3 bases, leaving 5 bases of the junction unmatched. CDR3 sequence: CASSAGGIAYEQYF. As DNA, the CDR3 is TGTGCCAGCAGCGCAGGGGGAATCGCCTACGAGCAGTACTTC.

The gene calls are TRBV6-5 and TRBJ1-2, with D perhaps TRBD1 (6 bases). Germline CDR1 MNHEY, CDR2 SVGAGI. CDR3 size: 13 residues. V dropped 2 bases and J dropped 3 bases, with 7 bases sitting between them. CDR3 sequence reads: CASSYRTDYGYTF. For the CDR3, the DNA is TGTGCCAGCAGTTACCGGACAGACTATGGCTACACCTTC.

This chain joins TRBV5-1 and TRBJ2-3; the D gene is possibly TRBD1 (6 bases). Germline V gene sequence: CDR1 SGHRS, CDR2 YFSETQ. V was shortened by 7 bases and J by 2 bases, with 11 bases between the two germline ends. CDR3 size: 13 residues. The DNA of the CDR3 is TGCGCCAGCGGACAGCCGACCACAGATACGCAGTATTTT. This codes for CASGQPTTDTQYF. The complete variable domain, with remaining parts taken from reference TRBV5-1 and TRBJ2-3, reads KAGVTQTPRYLIKTRGQQVTLSCSPISGHRSVSWYQQTPGQGLQFLFEYFSETQRNKGNFPGRFSGRQFSNSRSEMNVSTLELGDSALYLCASGQPTTDTQYFGPGTRLTVL.

This clone was detected only once. This chain uses TRBV9 with TRBJ2-2, with 9 bases fitting TRBD1. This CDR3 region has 15 residues. J was trimmed by 7 bases and V by 3 bases; bases with no gene match: 7. Germline V lookup: CDR1 SGDLS, CDR2 YYNGEE. The CDR3 spells CASSAGQGPVGELFF. The CDR3 region has the DNA TGTGCCAGCAGCGCGGGACAGGGTCCGGTCGGGGAGCTGTTTTTT.

The J gene is TRBJ1-5, the V gene TRBV7-2; D perhaps matches TRBD1 (5 bases). Germline loops: CDR1 SGHTA, CDR2 FQGNSA. The CDR3 contains 13 residues. The V end lost 6 bases, the J end lost 4 bases, and 10 bases lay between the germline ends. The CDR3 sequence: CASSMTANQPQHF. The CDR3 DNA follows: TGTGCCAGCAGTATGACAGCAAATCAGCCCCAGCATTTT.

This clone was observed a single time. The V call is TRBV6-5, the J call TRBJ1-1; D may be TRBD1 (6 bases). The germline CDR1 and CDR2 sequences are MNHEY and SVGAGI. V shed 2 bases and J shed 1 base, with 14 bases lying between them. CDR3 length: 16 amino acids. CDR3 loop: CASSYGIQGRNTEAFF. CDR3 in DNA: TGTGCCAGCAGTTACGGAATACAGGGACGGAACACTGAAGCTTTCTTT.

V is TRBV5-1 and J is TRBJ2-3; D possibly corresponds to TRBD2 (5 bases). The CDR3 length is 13 residues. Germline V lookup: CDR1 SGHRS, CDR2 YFSETQ. Between the trimmed V and J ends, which lost 2 bases and 6 bases, there was a span of 10 bases. The CDR3 bases are TGCGCCAGCAGCTTTGGCCAGCGGGATACGCAGTATTTT. It encodes CASSFGQRDTQYF. Full variable domain (rest looked up from reference TRBV5-1 and TRBJ2-3): KAGVTQTPRYLIKTRGQQVTLSCSPISGHRSVSWYQQTPGQGLQFLFEYFSETQRNKGNFPGRFSGRQFSNSRSEMNVSTLELGDSALYLCASSFGQRDTQYFGPGTRLTVL.

The chain recombines TRBV6-5 with TRBJ2-2, with a tentative D call TRBD1 (5 bases). From germline, CDR1 is MNHEY and CDR2 SVGAGI. V was pared by 6 bases and J by 3 bases, with 11 bases between. The CDR3 loop spans 14 amino acids. The CDR3 nucleotides are TGTGCCAGCAGGGAGACAGCCTACACCGGGGAGCTGTTTTTT. Translation: CASRETAYTGELFF.

This clone was observed once. The rearrangement joins TRBV27 to TRBJ2-7, with D tentatively TRBD2 (6 bases). CDR3 size: 14 residues. Trimming left V 0 bases short and J 4 bases short, with 10 bases between. CDR1 and CDR2 from the germline V gene are MNHEY and SMNVEV (reference sequence). The CDR3 DNA reads TGTGCCAGCAGTTTATCTGTGGGAGGATACGAGCAGTACTTC. Encoded protein: CASSLSVGGYEQYF.

The V and J genes are TRBV5-6 and TRBJ2-3; 7 bases are shared with TRBD2. The germline V gene has CDR1 SGHDT and CDR2 YYEEEE. The CDR3 length is 15 residues. J gave up 3 bases and V 1 base, and 5 bases lay outside the gene matches. The CDR3 DNA is TGTGCCAGCAGCTTGTTGGGACTAAAAACAGATACGCAGTATTTT. Translated, it gives CASSLLGLKTDTQYF. Drawing the rest from reference TRBV5-6 and TRBJ2-3, the complete variable domain is DAGVTQSPTHLIKTRGQQVTLRCSPKSGHDTVSWYQQALGQGPQFIFQYYEEEERQRGNFPDRFSGHQFPNYSSELNVNALLLGDSALYLCASSLLGLKTDTQYFGPGTRLTVL.